This T cell receptor beta chain is drawn from a study of cytotoxic CD8 clonotypes in ibrutinib-treated CLL. Across the whole study: The patient breakdown showed roughly 10 relapsed/refractory and approximately 15 treatment-naive cases, with under 18 IGHV unmutated.

CDR1 is MNHEY, CDR2 SMNVEV, per germline (reference sequence). The CDR3 is 13 amino acids. Trimming removed 8 bases from V and 2 bases from J, with 13 bases in between. Method: immunoSEQ multiplex PCR; TCRdb's copy keeps in-frame clones and lacks some. Altogether about 150,000 clones are present, around 80% being singletons, with the ten largest covering roughly 12%. The V call is TRBV27, the J call TRBJ2-7; perhaps TRBD2 as D (6 bases). The specimen comprised PBMCs, sampled after 12 months of ibrutinib treatment. The source is a human donor with chronic lymphocytic leukemia. The CDR3 sequence is CASGDGGTYEQYF. Written as DNA, the CDR3 is TGTGCCAGCGGGGACGGAGGGACCTACGAGCAGTACTTC.